This T cell receptor beta chain was identified in a study of beta chain features in type 1 diabetes. Study overall: The patients were much like the healthy donors in age, gender and cell yields.

Every donor had blood drawn once into heparin, roughly 100 mL on average. CD45RO/CCR7/CD25/CD127/CD95/CD27 sorting isolated CD4+ naive, central memory, regulatory and stem cell-like memory cells. Since all of the isolated RNA was reverse transcribed, expressed TCRB transcripts were what got sequenced. TCRdb's table, derived via immunoSEQ multiplex PCR, lists solely in-frame clones and lacks some. The sample holds around 15,000 clones; 65% to 85% are singletons and the top ten take less than 0.35%. This CDR3 spans 13 amino acids. V was clipped by 5 bases and J by 4 bases; unmatched bases: 4. Germline V gene sequence: CDR1 SGHTA, CDR2 FQGNSA. Study observations and caveats: Lower insertion and higher deletion counts appeared at VDJ junctions in type 1 diabetes patients. Shorter TCRB CDR3s, moderately but significantly so, marked every one of the four CD4+ subsets in Type 1 diabetes patients.

In regard to this clone: The target antigen is unknown.

This TCR was recovered from a woman between 18 and 30 years old with type 1 diabetes. The chain links TRBV7-2 to TRBJ2-5; TRBD1 matches 7 bases. The sequenced sample was stem cell memory CD4+ T cells from blood. The DNA of the CDR3 is TGTGCCAGCAGCCCATACAGGGGAGAGACCCAGTACTTC. It specifies CASSPYRGETQYF.